The rows below give T cell receptor beta chains drawn from one sample of a study of OX40 agonist ivuxolimab in advanced cancers. Only in-frame clones appear in the TCRdb table, and some are missing; sequencing was by immunoSEQ multiplex PCR. Of over 45,000 clones listed, less than 90% are singletons. The specimen comprised CD4+ or CD8+ T cells sorted from blood, sampled in a trial of the OX40 agonist ivuxolimab. The receptor set was obtained from an adult with an advanced solid tumor such as melanoma, head and neck, liver or kidney cancer. CDR3s include the opening cysteine and the closing phenylalanine or tryptophan. The order of the fields is clone size, J gene, D gene, V gene, CDR3 protein, CDR3 DNA. D genes are given only for firm matches. Clone size, where shown, is once, few, many, or a class for clones that have expanded.

>-|TRBJ2-7|-|TRBV10-3
CAISLGGGQAYEQYF
TGTGCCATCAGTTTGGGGGGGGGACAGGCCTACGAGCAGTACTTC
>-|TRBJ1-1|TRBD1|TRBV7-9
CASSLSTGRSKYTEAFF
TGTGCCAGCAGCTTGTCGACAGGGAGAAGTAAGTACACTGAAGCTTTCTTT
>-|TRBJ1-3|-|TRBV7-2
CASSLGAASISGNTIYF
TGTGCCAGCAGCTTAGGGGCAGCGAGTATCTCTGGAAACACCATATATTTT
>medium-sized|TRBJ2-7|-|TRBV27
CASSLIIGGGTHYEQYF
TGTGCCAGCAGTTTAATCATCGGGGGCGGGACTCACTACGAGCAGTACTTC
>-|TRBJ2-7|TRBD2|TRBV5-3
CARSLTSGCFSYEQYF
TGTGCCAGAAGCCTCACTAGCGGTTGCTTCTCCTACGAGCAGTACTTC
>-|TRBJ1-5|-|TRBV19
CASSMEGWGPVGNQPQHF
TGTGCCAGTAGTATGGAAGGGTGGGGCCCGGTCGGCAATCAGCCCCAGCATTTT
>-|TRBJ2-5|TRBD1|TRBV19
CASSIGQGVETQYF
TGTGCCAGTAGTATTGGACAGGGGGTGGAGACCCAGTACTTC
>-|TRBJ1-2|-|TRBV6-5
CASSYSQRGYTF
TGTGCCAGCAGTTACTCGCAGAGAGGCTACACCTTC
>-|TRBJ2-2|TRBD1|TRBV7-3
CASRTGVTGELFF
TGTGCCAGCAGAACAGGGGTCACCGGGGAGCTGTTTTTT
>-|TRBJ1-5|-|TRBV6-5
CASRPGSVGNQPQHF
TGTGCCAGCAGGCCAGGGTCTGTCGGCAATCAGCCCCAGCATTTT
>-|TRBJ1-3|-|TRBV2
CASTGAPGNTIYF
TGTGCCAGCACTGGGGCGCCTGGAAACACCATATATTTT
>-|TRBJ1-2|-|TRBV6-5
CASSFAFGGGYTF
TGTGCCAGCAGTTTCGCGTTCGGAGGAGGCTACACCTTC
>-|TRBJ2-3|TRBD2|TRBV27
CASSFELAGADTQYF
TGTGCCAGCAGTTTCGAGCTAGCGGGCGCAGATACGCAGTATTTT
>-|TRBJ1-1|TRBD1|TRBV11-2
CASSWTGMGNTEAFF
TGTGCCAGCAGCTGGACAGGGATGGGGAACACTGAAGCTTTCTTT
>once|TRBJ2-5|-|TRBV10-3
CAISVQDSYQETQYF
TGTGCCATCAGTGTTCAGGACAGTTACCAAGAGACCCAGTACTTC
>-|TRBJ2-7|-|TRBV5-1
CASKGGAGDEQYF
TGCGCCAGCAAAGGGGGCGCGGGAGACGAGCAGTACTTC
>-|TRBJ2-2|-|TRBV30
CAWSPLYTGELFF
TGTGCCTGGAGTCCCCTCTACACCGGGGAGCTGTTTTTT
>-|TRBJ2-1|-|TRBV6-1
CASSEAIRGGEQFF
TGTGCCAGCAGTGAGGCAATTAGGGGCGGTGAGCAGTTCTTC
>-|TRBJ2-1|-|TRBV6-1
CASSSLTWGNEQFF
TGTGCCAGCAGTAGTCTGACTTGGGGAAATGAGCAGTTCTTC
>-|TRBJ1-1|-|TRBV12-5
CASGLVLDRHMNTEAFF
TGTGCTAGTGGTTTGGTACTTGACAGGCACATGAACACTGAAGCTTTCTTT
>once|TRBJ1-5|TRBD1|TRBV18
CASSRTGGDQPQHF
TGTGCCAGCTCCCGGACAGGGGGTGATCAGCCCCAGCATTTT
>-|TRBJ1-6|-|TRBV5-1
CASSIYVGPPLHF
TGCGCCAGCAGTATTTACGTGGGCCCACCCCTCCACTTT
>-|TRBJ1-4|-|TRBV2
CATTQNEKLFF
TGTGCCACTACACAGAATGAAAAACTGTTTTTT
>-|TRBJ2-1|-|TRBV9
CASSEGPSSYNEQFF
TGTGCCAGCAGCGAGGGACCTAGCTCCTACAATGAGCAGTTCTTC
>-|TRBJ1-2|-|TRBV7-3
CASSFEGVRGYTF
TGTGCCAGCAGCTTCGAGGGGGTACGAGGCTACACCTTC
>many|TRBJ1-4|-|TRBV30
CAWSLLGTNEKLFF
TGTGCCTGGAGCTTATTGGGGACTAATGAAAAACTGTTTTTT
>-|TRBJ1-1|-|TRBV4-1
CASSQDRETEAFF
TGCGCCAGCAGCCAAGATCGGGAAACTGAAGCTTTCTTT
>-|TRBJ1-5|-|TRBV6-4
CASRVYHLKGFGNQPQHF
TGTGCCAGCAGGGTTTACCATTTAAAGGGTTTCGGCAATCAGCCCCAGCATTTT
>-|TRBJ1-5|-|TRBV5-1
CASSFESNQPQHF
TGCGCCAGCAGCTTCGAAAGCAATCAGCCCCAGCATTTT
>-|TRBJ1-3|-|TRBV30
CAWSLGNTIYF
TGTGCCTGGAGTTTGGGAAACACCATATATTTT
>-|TRBJ2-7|TRBD2|TRBV5-1
CASTLAGGTYEQYF
TGCGCCAGCACGTTAGCGGGAGGGACCTACGAGCAGTACTTC
>-|TRBJ1-4|-|TRBV6-5
CASSYGPPGEGEKLFF
TGTGCCAGCAGTTACGGTCCCCCCGGGGAGGGGGAAAAACTGTTTTTT
>-|TRBJ1-1|TRBD1|TRBV18
CASSPAHDRVNTEAFF
TGTGCCAGCTCACCAGCACACGACAGGGTGAACACTGAAGCTTTCTTT
>-|TRBJ1-4|-|TRBV2
CASSEGGGGRGEKLFF
TGTGCCAGCAGTGAAGGAGGAGGGGGTAGAGGTGAAAAACTGTTTTTT
>-|TRBJ2-2|-|TRBV4-2
CASSQAGVVTGELFF
TGTGCCAGCAGCCAAGCCGGGGTTGTCACCGGGGAGCTGTTTTTT
>-|TRBJ1-2|-|TRBV6-5
CASRITPDPNYGYTF
TGTGCCAGCAGGATTACACCCGATCCTAACTATGGCTACACCTTC
>-|TRBJ1-2|-|TRBV4-1
CASSPSTWVGGNYGYTF
TGCGCCAGCAGCCCATCTACTTGGGTGGGGGGTAACTATGGCTACACCTTC
>-|TRBJ1-5|-|TRBV2
CASSLDTHSNQPQHF
TGTGCCAGCAGCTTAGACACACATAGCAATCAGCCCCAGCATTTT
>-|TRBJ2-7|TRBD1|TRBV5-4
CASSQIQGASYEQYF
TGTGCCAGCAGCCAGATACAGGGGGCTTCCTACGAGCAGTACTTC
>-|TRBJ1-2|-|TRBV7-2
CASSQLQASLGGYTF
TGTGCCAGCAGCCAACTACAGGCGTCCCTAGGTGGCTACACCTTC
>-|TRBJ2-1|-|TRBV9
CASSLEGTALNEQFF
TGTGCCAGCAGCTTGGAGGGAACTGCGCTGAATGAGCAGTTCTTC